Shown below are 5 T cell receptor beta chains from a single sample sequenced in a study of blood T cell repertoires in COVID-19. The method was immunoSEQ multiplex PCR; TCRdb's version includes in-frame clones alone and lacks a portion of them. The sample lists some 110,000 clones, less than 85% occurring once. Source material: peripheral blood. These receptors were obtained from a man aged 50-59 years with acute or convalescent COVID-19.

The J gene is TRBJ2-1, the V gene TRBV2; a weak D match, TRBD2 (5 bases). The CDR3 loop spans 15 amino acids. The germline gives CDR1 SNHLY, CDR2 FYNNEI. V was shortened by 4 bases and J by 0 bases, with 10 bases between the two germline ends. CDR3 sequence: CASSVRAGSYNEQFF. The CDR3 DNA reads TGTGCCAGCAGTGTGCGGGCCGGCTCCTACAATGAGCAGTTCTTC.

The chain combines TRBV3-1 (or the pseudogene TRBV3-2) with TRBJ2-7; D uncertain. The CDR3 sequence is 14 residues long. Germline V gene data show CDR1 as LGHDT and CDR2 as YNNKEL (reference sequence). Trimming stripped 0 bases from V and 1 base from J, with 7 bases between. CDR3 amino acids: CASSQDRQSYEQYF. Written as DNA, the CDR3 is TGTGCCAGCAGCCAAGACCGTCAGTCCTACGAGCAGTACTTC.

Only one count was recorded for this clone. This chain links TRBV7-9 with TRBJ2-7, with D perhaps TRBD1 (5 bases). The CDR3 is 14 amino acids. V was clipped by 1 base and J by 3 bases, with 10 bases between them. Germline CDR1 reads SEHNR; CDR2 reads FQNEAQ (reference sequence). The CDR3 DNA reads as TGTGCCAGCAGCTTAGAATACAGGAACTACGAGCAGTACTTC. Translating gives CASSLEYRNYEQYF.

This chain links TRBV7-8 with TRBJ2-3; possibly TRBD1 for D (6 bases). Trimming removed 1 base at V and 0 bases at J, with 11 bases between. This CDR3 has 16 residues. Germline V gives CDR1 SGHVS, CDR2 FQNEAQ. The CDR3: CASSLGAGASTDTQYF. The DNA of the CDR3 is TGTGCCAGCAGCTTAGGGGCAGGGGCGAGCACAGATACGCAGTATTTT.

There are a few counts of this clone. The rearrangement uses TRBV19 and TRBJ2-2; TRBD1 is a possible D gene (5 bases). The germline V gene encodes CDR1 LNHDA and CDR2 SQIVND (reference sequence). Trimming shortened V by 8 bases and J by 1 base, and 8 bases separated the two germline ends. This CDR3 is 13 amino acids long. The CDR3 region has the DNA TGTGCCAGTCAGGACATGAACACCGGGGAGCTGTTTTTT. Its translation: CASQDMNTGELFF. Supplemented by reference TRBV19 and TRBJ2-2, the full variable domain reads DGGITQSPKYLFRKEGQNVTLSCEQNLNHDAMYWYRQDPGQGLRLIYYSQIVNDFQKGDIAEGYSVSREKKESFPLTVTSAQKNPTAFYLCASQDMNTGELFFGEGSRLTVL.